A selection of T cell receptor beta chains follows, all from one sample in a study of shared clonotypes between healthy human individuals. Only in-frame clones appear in the TCRdb table, and some are missing; sequencing was by immunoSEQ multiplex PCR. The sample includes 740,000 or so clones, 73% of them seen just once. Sequenced: memory CD4+ T cells sorted from blood. These receptors all come from a woman between 25 and 40 years old in good health. The CDR3 runs from the conserved cysteine through the conserved F or W. A D gene is named only where the DNA matches it firmly. Only part of the rows carry a size: once, few, many, or a class if the clone is expanded.

size: -
D: TRBD2
V: TRBV18
length: 15
J: TRBJ2-3
DNA: TGTGCCAGCTCACCGGCGGGAGCATACACAGATACGCAGTATTTT
CDR3: CASSPAGAYTDTQYF

size: few
D: -
V: TRBV5-1
length: 16
J: TRBJ2-7
DNA: TGCGCCAGCAGCCCGGGATCTGGTAGCGCAAACCTCGAGCAGTACTTC
CDR3: CASSPGSGSANLEQYF

size: -
D: TRBD2
V: TRBV15
length: 15
J: TRBJ2-7
DNA: TGTGCCACCAGCAGAGAGGGACTACTAACCTACGAGCAGTACTTC
CDR3: CATSREGLLTYEQYF

size: -
D: -
V: TRBV28
length: 14
J: TRBJ1-5
DNA: TGTGCCAGCAACAGCAAACCTAGGTATCAGCCCCAGCATTTT
CDR3: CASNSKPRYQPQHF

size: -
D: -
V: TRBV5-1
length: 13
J: TRBJ2-3
DNA: TGCGCCAGCAGCCGGGACAGCACAGATACGCAGTATTTT
CDR3: CASSRDSTDTQYF

size: many
D: -
V: TRBV6-1
length: 15
J: TRBJ1-5
DNA: TGTGCCAGCAGTGAAGCGCTTCCTATTGGGCAGCCCCAGCATTTT
CDR3: CASSEALPIGQPQHF

size: -
D: TRBD2
V: TRBV5-8
length: 17
J: TRBJ2-5
DNA: TGTGCCAGCAGCGAGGGACTAGCGGGAGGGTCCGAAGAGACCCAGTACTTC
CDR3: CASSEGLAGGSEETQYF

size: once
D: -
V: TRBV5-8
length: 12
J: TRBJ1-3
DNA: TGTGCCAGCAGCTTCATCGGAAACACCATATATTTT
CDR3: CASSFIGNTIYF

size: -
D: TRBD1
V: TRBV29-1
length: 12
J: TRBJ1-1
DNA: TGCAGCGTTGACAGGGGGCACACTGAAGCTTTCTTT
CDR3: CSVDRGHTEAFF

size: few
D: -
V: TRBV23-1
length: 17
J: TRBJ2-2
DNA: TGCGCCAGCAGTCAATCGGGTCAGGGATTTAGGACCGGGGAGCTGTTTTTT
CDR3: CASSQSGQGFRTGELFF

size: few
D: -
V: TRBV5-5
length: 12
J: TRBJ1-1
DNA: TGTGCCAGCAGCTTACCGCCCGGCGGGGCTTTCTTT
CDR3: CASSLPPGGAFF

size: few
D: TRBD1
V: TRBV27
length: 14
J: TRBJ1-6
DNA: TGTGCCAGCAGTTTGGAGCAGGGGGATTCACCCCTCCACTTT
CDR3: CASSLEQGDSPLHF

size: -
D: -
V: TRBV15
length: 15
J: TRBJ1-4
DNA: TGTGCCACCAGCAGAGGGCGGGGGCCGGGTGAAAAACTGTTTTTT
CDR3: CATSRGRGPGEKLFF

size: few
D: -
V: TRBV7-9
length: 14
J: TRBJ2-5
DNA: TGTGCCAGCAGAGAGTCTTGGGGCGCAGAGACCCAGTACTTC
CDR3: CASRESWGAETQYF

size: -
D: -
V: TRBV9
length: 17
J: TRBJ2-5
DNA: TGTGCCAGCAGCCCAAAATGGGGTGGGATTGGTGCCGAGACCCAGTACTTC
CDR3: CASSPKWGGIGAETQYF

size: -
D: TRBD2
V: TRBV6-1
length: 15
J: TRBJ2-1
DNA: TGTGCCAGTAGTGAACTAGCGGGCGTCTACAATGAGCAGTTCTTC
CDR3: CASSELAGVYNEQFF

size: many
D: -
V: TRBV4-2
length: 14
J: TRBJ1-4
DNA: TGTGCCAGCAGCCAAGAGAGCCGTAATGAAAAACTGTTTTTT
CDR3: CASSQESRNEKLFF

size: -
D: -
V: TRBV14
length: 18
J: TRBJ2-1
DNA: TGTGCCAGCAGCCAAGAGTCTTTATCAAGCGGAGCTTACAATGAGCAGTTCTTC
CDR3: CASSQESLSSGAYNEQFF

size: once
D: -
V: TRBV7-9
length: 15
J: TRBJ2-3
DNA: TGTGCCAGCAGCTTGGCCGGACGGGACACAGATACGCAGTATTTT
CDR3: CASSLAGRDTDTQYF

size: -
D: -
V: TRBV28
length: 12
J: TRBJ2-7
DNA: TGTGCCAGCAGTTTACCCTACTACGAGCAGTACTTC
CDR3: CASSLPYYEQYF

size: -
D: TRBD2
V: TRBV2
length: 15
J: TRBJ2-7
DNA: TGTGCCAGCAGTGTGCAGCGGGGGGGGTACTACGAGCAGTACTTC
CDR3: CASSVQRGGYYEQYF

size: -
D: -
V: TRBV5-5
length: 14
J: TRBJ1-4
DNA: TGTGCCAGCAGCAGAGGGTCAACTAATGAAAAACTGTTTTTT
CDR3: CASSRGSTNEKLFF

size: -
D: TRBD1
V: TRBV5-4
length: 16
J: TRBJ1-2
DNA: TGTGCCAGCAGCTTGAATTCGGGACAGGGTGCCTATGGCTACACCTTC
CDR3: CASSLNSGQGAYGYTF

size: -
D: TRBD2
V: TRBV7-2
length: 18
J: TRBJ2-2
DNA: TGTGCCAGCAGCTTAGTTCGACTAGCGGGATGGAACACCGGGGAGCTGTTTTTT
CDR3: CASSLVRLAGWNTGELFF

size: -
D: -
V: TRBV21-1
length: 16
J: TRBJ2-7
DNA: TGTGCCAGCAGCAAAAGGACTCTCCGACGAGACTACGAGCAGTACTTC
CDR3: CASSKRTLRRDYEQYF

size: -
D: TRBD2
V: TRBV7-8
length: 17
J: TRBJ2-1
DNA: TGTGCCAGCAGCCTACCGCGGAGGCTAGCGGGAAACAATGAGCAGTTCTTC
CDR3: CASSLPRRLAGNNEQFF

size: -
D: -
V: TRBV6-5
length: 13
J: TRBJ2-5
DNA: TGTGCCAGCAGTTTTAGTGGGTTGGAGACCCAGTACTTC
CDR3: CASSFSGLETQYF

size: -
D: TRBD1
V: TRBV6-6
length: 15
J: TRBJ2-7
DNA: TGTGCCAGCAGTTACCCAGGGACAGGCGGCTACGAGCAGTACTTC
CDR3: CASSYPGTGGYEQYF

size: -
D: -
V: TRBV5-1
length: 16
J: TRBJ1-4
DNA: TGCGCCAGCAGCTTGGGCAGGACCCGAAGAAATGAAAAACTGTTTTTT
CDR3: CASSLGRTRRNEKLFF

size: -
D: TRBD2
V: TRBV7-6
length: 18
J: TRBJ2-3
DNA: TGTGCCAGCAGCTCCCTCCCCCAAACTAGCGGGAGTACAGATACGCAGTATTTT
CDR3: CASSSLPQTSGSTDTQYF

size: -
D: TRBD1
V: TRBV18
length: 15
J: TRBJ1-2
DNA: TGTGCCAGCTCACTTAGGACAGGCGATAACTATGGCTACACCTTC
CDR3: CASSLRTGDNYGYTF

size: -
D: -
V: TRBV9
length: 14
J: TRBJ1-5
DNA: TGTGCCAGCAGCCCTAGGGGGGGTGGGTCGCCCCAGCATTTT
CDR3: CASSPRGGGSPQHF

size: -
D: TRBD2
V: TRBV5-1
length: 12
J: TRBJ2-7
DNA: TGCGCCAGCAGCTTGTCAACGGGAGGACTGTACTTC
CDR3: CASSLSTGGLYF

size: -
D: -
V: TRBV6-5
length: 15
J: TRBJ2-1
DNA: TGTGCCAGCAGTTACGTGGGGATCTCCTACAATGAGCAGTTCTTC
CDR3: CASSYVGISYNEQFF

size: many
D: TRBD2
V: TRBV19
length: 17
J: TRBJ2-7
DNA: TGTGCCAGTATAGTTCCTAGCGGGGAACCGAGCTCCTACGAGCAGTACTTC
CDR3: CASIVPSGEPSSYEQYF

size: -
D: -
V: TRBV13
length: 13
J: TRBJ2-4
DNA: TGTGCCACCGGCACGGTAGCCAAAAACATTCAGTACTTC
CDR3: CATGTVAKNIQYF

size: -
D: -
V: TRBV19
length: 15
J: TRBJ1-5
DNA: TGTGCCAGTAGTGCCCAGCGAAATCCTAGTCAGCCCCAGCATTTT
CDR3: CASSAQRNPSQPQHF

size: -
D: TRBD2
V: TRBV6-7
length: 15
J: TRBJ2-3
DNA: TGTGCCAGCAGTTCGAAGCGGGAGAGGACAGATACGCAGTATTTT
CDR3: CASSSKRERTDTQYF

size: once
D: -
V: TRBV21-1
length: 17
J: TRBJ2-3
DNA: TGTGCCAGCAGCAAATTTAAGACTAGCGGGAGAATAGATACGCAGTATTTT
CDR3: CASSKFKTSGRIDTQYF

size: -
D: -
V: TRBV7-3
length: 20
J: TRBJ2-6
DNA: TGTGCCAGCAGCTTAAGGCCCCCAGCGGGTGCCTCATCTGGGGCCAACGTCCTGACTTTC
CDR3: CASSLRPPAGASSGANVLTF

size: -
D: -
V: TRBV2
length: 15
J: TRBJ1-5
DNA: TGTGCCAGCAGTGAAAGAGGGCTAGAAAATCAGCCCCAGCATTTT
CDR3: CASSERGLENQPQHF

size: -
D: -
V: TRBV27
length: 16
J: TRBJ2-7
DNA: TGTGCCAGCAGTTCCCGTCCGAGCGGGCTTAACTACGAGCAGTACTTC
CDR3: CASSSRPSGLNYEQYF

size: -
D: -
V: TRBV4-2
length: 15
J: TRBJ2-7
DNA: TGTGCCAGCAGTCCGCTCGGGGACCTGTCCTACGAGCAGTACTTC
CDR3: CASSPLGDLSYEQYF

size: -
D: -
V: TRBV13
length: 14
J: TRBJ1-1
DNA: TGTGCCAGCAGCTTTCCGCCTACCCGCGCTGAAGCTTTCTTT
CDR3: CASSFPPTRAEAFF

size: few
D: TRBD2
V: TRBV19
length: 22
J: TRBJ2-6
DNA: TGTGCCAGTAGTATACAGGGGATGGCTAGCGGGAGGCCTTTCTCTGGGGCCAACGTCCTGACTTTC
CDR3: CASSIQGMASGRPFSGANVLTF

size: -
D: -
V: TRBV4-1
length: 15
J: TRBJ1-3
DNA: TGCGCCAGCAGAAGGGAAAACCTCTCTGGAAACACCATATATTTT
CDR3: CASRRENLSGNTIYF

size: -
D: -
V: TRBV28
length: 17
J: TRBJ2-5
DNA: TGTGCCAGCAGCCCCGGGTGGGGGACCAAGTACCAAGAGACCCAGTACTTC
CDR3: CASSPGWGTKYQETQYF

size: -
D: TRBD1
V: TRBV5-1
length: 14
J: TRBJ1-2
DNA: TGCGCCAGCAGCGATGGACAGGGGACCTATGGCTACACCTTC
CDR3: CASSDGQGTYGYTF

size: once
D: TRBD2
V: TRBV9
length: 17
J: TRBJ2-5
DNA: TGTGCCAGCAGCGTAGAGGGGACTAGCGGGAGTTGGGAGACCCAGTACTTC
CDR3: CASSVEGTSGSWETQYF

size: -
D: -
V: TRBV2
length: 14
J: TRBJ1-5
DNA: TGTGCCAGCACTGACCAGGGGTTAAATCAGCCCCAGCATTTT
CDR3: CASTDQGLNQPQHF

size: -
D: TRBD1
V: TRBV6-5
length: 15
J: TRBJ2-6
DNA: TGTGCAGAAGGGACAGGGGGAACGGGGGCCAACGTCCTGACTTTC
CDR3: CAEGTGGTGANVLTF

size: few
D: TRBD2
V: TRBV9
length: 19
J: TRBJ2-1
DNA: TGTGCCAGCAGCGTATACGGACTAGCGGGAGTGGGATCCTACAATGAGCAGTTCTTC
CDR3: CASSVYGLAGVGSYNEQFF

size: many
D: TRBD1
V: TRBV4-1
length: 14
J: TRBJ1-5
DNA: TGCGCCAGCAGCCCGGGACAGGGGGATCAGCCCCAGCATTTT
CDR3: CASSPGQGDQPQHF

size: -
D: TRBD2
V: TRBV11-3
length: 15
J: TRBJ2-1
DNA: TGTGCCAGCAGCCCAGGGGCACTAGCGGTTGGTGAGCAGTTCTTC
CDR3: CASSPGALAVGEQFF

size: -
D: TRBD1
V: TRBV6-5
length: 15
J: TRBJ2-6
DNA: TGTGCCAGCAGAGGGACAGGGGCTGGGGCCAACGTCCTGACTTTC
CDR3: CASRGTGAGANVLTF

size: -
D: -
V: TRBV11-2
length: 13
J: TRBJ1-1
DNA: TGTGCCAGCAGCGCGAGCTCGGACACTGAAGCTTTCTTT
CDR3: CASSASSDTEAFF

size: -
D: TRBD2
V: TRBV5-1
length: 15
J: TRBJ2-1
DNA: TGCGCCAGCAGCAAATCTAGCGGGAGCTACAATGAGCAGTTCTTC
CDR3: CASSKSSGSYNEQFF